The TCR beta chain described here comes from a study of T cells in Graves' hyperthyroidism and ophthalmopathy. TCR beta CDR3 regions were amplified from RNA transcripts. The TCR CDR3 first-round RT-PCR relied on the HTBI primer set. TCRdb reprocessed the multiplex PCR reads via MiXCR and lists one record per CDR3 protein. The data show around 340,000 distinct CDR3 sequences, with 15% to 20% seen just once and less than 65% held by the top ten. This clonotype was detected ten times or more. The CDR3 length is 18 residues. V shed 0 bases and J 0 bases; nucleotides not matched to a gene: 6. CDR1 and CDR2 (germline): MNHEY, SVGEGT.

The rearrangement uses TRBV6-2 or TRBV6-3 and TRBJ2-1; 9 positions match TRBD2. Sequenced material: blood. This TCR was recovered from a woman in her forties or fifties with Graves' hyperthyroidism. The CDR3 nucleotides read TGTGCCAGCAGTTACTCCGCGGGAGGGCCTAGCTCCTACAATGAGCAGTTCTTC. Its translation: CASSYSAGGPSSYNEQFF.